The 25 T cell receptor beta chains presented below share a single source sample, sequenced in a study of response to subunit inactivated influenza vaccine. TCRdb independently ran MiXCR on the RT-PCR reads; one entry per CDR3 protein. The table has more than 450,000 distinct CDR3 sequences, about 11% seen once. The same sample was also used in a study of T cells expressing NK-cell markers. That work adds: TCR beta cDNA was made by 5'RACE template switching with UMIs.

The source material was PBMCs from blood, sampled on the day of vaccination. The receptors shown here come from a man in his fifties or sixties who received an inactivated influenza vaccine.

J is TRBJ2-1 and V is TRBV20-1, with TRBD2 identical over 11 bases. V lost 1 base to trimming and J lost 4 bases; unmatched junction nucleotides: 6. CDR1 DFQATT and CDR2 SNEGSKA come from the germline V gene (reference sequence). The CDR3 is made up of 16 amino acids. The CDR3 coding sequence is TGCAGTGCTAGAGGGCTAGCGGGGGGAGGGTACAATGAGCAGTTCTTC. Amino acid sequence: CSARGLAGGGYNEQFF.

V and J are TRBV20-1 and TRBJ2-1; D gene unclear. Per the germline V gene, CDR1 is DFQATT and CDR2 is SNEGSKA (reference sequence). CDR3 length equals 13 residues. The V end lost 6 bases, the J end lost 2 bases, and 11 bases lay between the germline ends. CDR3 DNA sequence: TGCAGTGCCCACCGGGCTCCCTACAATGAGCAGTTCTTC. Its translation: CSAHRAPYNEQFF.

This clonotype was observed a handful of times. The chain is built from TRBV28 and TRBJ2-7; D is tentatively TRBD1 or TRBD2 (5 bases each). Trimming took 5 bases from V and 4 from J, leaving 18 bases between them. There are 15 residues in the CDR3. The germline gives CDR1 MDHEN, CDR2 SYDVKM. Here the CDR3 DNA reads TGTGCCAGCAGTCCCACGGGGCGCGGTTTGTACGAGCAGTACTTC. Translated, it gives CASSPTGRGLYEQYF.

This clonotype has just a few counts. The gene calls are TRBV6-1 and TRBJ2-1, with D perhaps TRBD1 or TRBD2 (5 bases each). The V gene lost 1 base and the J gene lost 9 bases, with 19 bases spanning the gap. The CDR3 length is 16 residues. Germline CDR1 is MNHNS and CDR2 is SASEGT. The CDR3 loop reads CASSEESWQGVSEQFF. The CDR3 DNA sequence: TGTGCCAGCAGTGAAGAAAGTTGGCAGGGAGTGAGTGAGCAGTTCTTC.

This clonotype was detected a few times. The CDR3 loop is CASSSIDRLGTGELFF. The CDR3 DNA reads as TGTGCCAGCAGCTCCATAGACAGGCTTGGCACCGGGGAGCTGTTTTTT. J is TRBJ2-2 and V is TRBV14, with D possibly matching TRBD1 (6 bases). Trimming pared 5 bases from V and 4 bases from J, leaving 17 bases between. Germline V CDR1 and CDR2: SGHDN, FVKESK. The CDR3 sequence is 16 residues long.

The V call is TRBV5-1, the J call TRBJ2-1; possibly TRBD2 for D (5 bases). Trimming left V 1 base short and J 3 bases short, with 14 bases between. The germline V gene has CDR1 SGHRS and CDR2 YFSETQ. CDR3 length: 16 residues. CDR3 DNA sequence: TGCGCCAGCAGCTTGTCGGCTAGTGGACTCTACAATGAGCAGTTCTTC. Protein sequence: CASSLSASGLYNEQFF.

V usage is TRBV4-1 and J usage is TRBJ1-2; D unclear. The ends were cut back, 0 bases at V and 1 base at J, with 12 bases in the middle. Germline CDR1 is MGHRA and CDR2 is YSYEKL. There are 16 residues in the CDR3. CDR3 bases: TGCGCCAGCAGCCAAGAGGAGAGTTTAGTTAACTATGGCTACACCTTC. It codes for CASSQEESLVNYGYTF.

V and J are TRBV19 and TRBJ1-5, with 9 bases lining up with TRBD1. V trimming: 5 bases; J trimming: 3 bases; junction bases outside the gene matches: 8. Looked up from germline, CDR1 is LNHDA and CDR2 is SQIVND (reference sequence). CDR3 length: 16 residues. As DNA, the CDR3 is TGTGCCAGTAGTCCAAGTGGGACAGGGCACAATCAGCCCCAGCATTTT. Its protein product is CASSPSGTGHNQPQHF.

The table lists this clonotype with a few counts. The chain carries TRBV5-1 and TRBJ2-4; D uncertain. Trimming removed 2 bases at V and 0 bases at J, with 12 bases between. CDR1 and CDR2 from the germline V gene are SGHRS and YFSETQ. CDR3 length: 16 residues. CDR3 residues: CASSFRGELAKNIQYF. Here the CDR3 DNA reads TGCGCCAGCAGCTTCCGCGGAGAGTTAGCCAAAAACATTCAGTACTTC.

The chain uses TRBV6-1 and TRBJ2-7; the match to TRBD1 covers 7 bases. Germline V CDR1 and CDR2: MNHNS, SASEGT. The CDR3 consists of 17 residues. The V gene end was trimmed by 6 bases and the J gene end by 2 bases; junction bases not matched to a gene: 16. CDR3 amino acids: CASRIWGQTTNPYEQYF. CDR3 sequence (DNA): TGTGCCAGCAGAATCTGGGGACAGACGACTAACCCCTACGAGCAGTACTTC.

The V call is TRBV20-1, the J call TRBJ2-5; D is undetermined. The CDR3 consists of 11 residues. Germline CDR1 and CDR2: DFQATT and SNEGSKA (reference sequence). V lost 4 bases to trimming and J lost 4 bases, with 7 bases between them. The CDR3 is CSATTSETQYF. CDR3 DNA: TGCAGTGCTACCACCTCAGAGACCCAGTACTTC.

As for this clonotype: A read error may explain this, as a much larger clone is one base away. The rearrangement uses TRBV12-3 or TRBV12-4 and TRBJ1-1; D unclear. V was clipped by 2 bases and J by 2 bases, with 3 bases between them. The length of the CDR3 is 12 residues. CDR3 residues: CASSLFNTEAFF. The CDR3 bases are TGTGCCAGCAGTTTATTCAACACTGAAGCTTTCTTT.

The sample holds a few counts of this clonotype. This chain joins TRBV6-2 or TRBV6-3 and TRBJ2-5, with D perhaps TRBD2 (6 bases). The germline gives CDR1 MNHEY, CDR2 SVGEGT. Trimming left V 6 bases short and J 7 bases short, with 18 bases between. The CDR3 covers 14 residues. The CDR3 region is CASRRDGAQRTQYF. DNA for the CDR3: TGTGCCAGCAGGCGGGACGGTGCGCAAAGGACCCAGTACTTC.

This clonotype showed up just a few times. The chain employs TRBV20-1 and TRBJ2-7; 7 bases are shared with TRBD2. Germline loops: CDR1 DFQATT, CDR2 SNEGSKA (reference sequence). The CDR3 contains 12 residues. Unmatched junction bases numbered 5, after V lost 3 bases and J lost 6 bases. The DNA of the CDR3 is TGCAGTGCTAGCGCGGGAGCGGGCGAGCAGTACTTC. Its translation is CSASAGAGEQYF.

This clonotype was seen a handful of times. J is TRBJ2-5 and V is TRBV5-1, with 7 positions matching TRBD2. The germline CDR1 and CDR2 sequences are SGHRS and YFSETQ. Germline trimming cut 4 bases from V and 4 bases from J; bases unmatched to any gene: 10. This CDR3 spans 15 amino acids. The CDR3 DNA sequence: TGCGCCAGCAGCGCGGGGGACTCCCGGCGAGAGACCCAGTACTTC. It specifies CASSAGDSRRETQYF.

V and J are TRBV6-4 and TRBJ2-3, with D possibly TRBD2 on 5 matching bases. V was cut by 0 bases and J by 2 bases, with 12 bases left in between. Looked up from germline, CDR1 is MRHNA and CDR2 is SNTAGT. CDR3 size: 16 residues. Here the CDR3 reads CASSDSFGGYTDTQYF. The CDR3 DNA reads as TGTGCCAGCAGTGACTCGTTCGGCGGGTACACAGATACGCAGTATTTT.

The CDR3 nucleotides read TGTGCCAGCAGCTTCGAACCGTCTAACACTGAAGCTTTCTTT. Translation: CASSFEPSNTEAFF. The chain carries TRBV5-5 and TRBJ1-1; D is unclear. The V end was cut by 2 bases, the J end by 2 bases, with 10 bases between. Germline CDR1 is SGHKS and CDR2 is YYEKEE (reference sequence). This CDR3 has 14 amino acids.

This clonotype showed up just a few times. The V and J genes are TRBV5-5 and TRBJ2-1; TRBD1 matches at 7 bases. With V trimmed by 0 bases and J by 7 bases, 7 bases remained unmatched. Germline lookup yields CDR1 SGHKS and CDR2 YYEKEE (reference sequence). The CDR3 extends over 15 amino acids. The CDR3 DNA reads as TGTGCCAGCAGCTTGGGGGCAGGGGGTACGAATGAGCAGTTCTTC. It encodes CASSLGAGGTNEQFF. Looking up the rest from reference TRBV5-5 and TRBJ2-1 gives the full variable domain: DAGVTQSPTHLIKTRGQQVTLRCSPISGHKSVSWYQQVLGQGPQFIFQYYEKEERGRGNFPDRFSARQFPNYSSELNVNALLLGDSALYLCASSLGAGGTNEQFFGPGTRLTVL.

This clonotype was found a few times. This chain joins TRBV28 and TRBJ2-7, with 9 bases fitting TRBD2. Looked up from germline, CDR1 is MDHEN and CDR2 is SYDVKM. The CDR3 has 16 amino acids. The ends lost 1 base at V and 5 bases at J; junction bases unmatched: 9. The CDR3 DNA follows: TGTGCCAGCAGTTTATCCCCCGGGTTAGCGGGAGACGAGCAGTACTTC. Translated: CASSLSPGLAGDEQYF.

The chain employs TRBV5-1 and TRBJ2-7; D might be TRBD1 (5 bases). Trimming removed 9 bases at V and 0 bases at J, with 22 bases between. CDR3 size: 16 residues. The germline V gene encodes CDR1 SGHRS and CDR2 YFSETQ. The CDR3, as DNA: TGCGCCACCTTAGTCCCCCCCGGACACCTCTCCTACGAGCAGTACTTC. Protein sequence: CATLVPPGHLSYEQYF. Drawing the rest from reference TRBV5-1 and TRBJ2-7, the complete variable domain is KAGVTQTPRYLIKTRGQQVTLSCSPISGHRSVSWYQQTPGQGLQFLFEYFSETQRNKGNFPGRFSGRQFSNSRSEMNVSTLELGDSALYLCATLVPPGHLSYEQYFGPGTRLTVT.

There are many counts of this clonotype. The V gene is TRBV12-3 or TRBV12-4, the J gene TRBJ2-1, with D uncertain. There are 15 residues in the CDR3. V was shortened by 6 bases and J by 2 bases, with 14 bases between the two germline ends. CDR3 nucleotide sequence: TGTGCCAGCAGCCTAGACAATCACCCCTACAATGAGCAGTTCTTC. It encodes CASSLDNHPYNEQFF.

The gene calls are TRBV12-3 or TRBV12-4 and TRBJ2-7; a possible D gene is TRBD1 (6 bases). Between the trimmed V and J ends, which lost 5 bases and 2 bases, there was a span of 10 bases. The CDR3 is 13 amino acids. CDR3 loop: CASSARDTYEQYF. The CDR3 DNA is TGTGCCAGCAGTGCCCGGGACACCTACGAGCAGTACTTC.

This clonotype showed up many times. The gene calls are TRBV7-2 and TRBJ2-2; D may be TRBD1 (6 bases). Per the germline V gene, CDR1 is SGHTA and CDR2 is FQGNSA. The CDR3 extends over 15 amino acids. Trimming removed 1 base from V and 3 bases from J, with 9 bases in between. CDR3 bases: TGTGCCAGCAGCTTAGTATACAGGGACACCGGGGAGCTGTTTTTT. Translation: CASSLVYRDTGELFF.

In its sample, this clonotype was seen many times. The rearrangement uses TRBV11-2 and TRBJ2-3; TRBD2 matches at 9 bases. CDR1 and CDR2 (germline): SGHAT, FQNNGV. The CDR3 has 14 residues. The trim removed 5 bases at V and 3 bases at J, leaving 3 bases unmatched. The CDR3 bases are TGTGCCAGCAGCGTTAGCGGGAGAACAGATACGCAGTATTTT. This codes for CASSVSGRTDTQYF.

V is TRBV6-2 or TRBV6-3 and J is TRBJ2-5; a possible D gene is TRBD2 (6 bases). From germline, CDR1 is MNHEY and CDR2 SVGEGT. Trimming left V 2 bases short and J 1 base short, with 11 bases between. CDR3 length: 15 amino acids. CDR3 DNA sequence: TGTGCCAGCAGTTACACCACGGGGGTCCAAGAGACCCAGTACTTC. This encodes CASSYTTGVQETQYF.